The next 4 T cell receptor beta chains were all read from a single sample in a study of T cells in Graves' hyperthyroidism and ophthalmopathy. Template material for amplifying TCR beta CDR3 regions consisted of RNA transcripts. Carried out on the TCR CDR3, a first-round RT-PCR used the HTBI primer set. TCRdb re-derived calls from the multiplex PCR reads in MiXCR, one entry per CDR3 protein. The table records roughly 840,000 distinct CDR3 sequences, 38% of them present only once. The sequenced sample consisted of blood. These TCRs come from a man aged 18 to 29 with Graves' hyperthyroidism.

The CDR3 DNA sequence: TGCAGTGCGGGGGTGCCGAACACCATATATTTT. It yields the protein CSAGVPNTIYF. The V call is TRBV20-1, the J call TRBJ1-3; D may be TRBD1 (5 bases). Between the trimmed V and J ends, which lost 6 bases and 7 bases, there was a span of 10 bases. The CDR3 contains 11 residues. Germline-derived CDR1 and CDR2 are DFQATT and SNEGSKA (reference sequence).

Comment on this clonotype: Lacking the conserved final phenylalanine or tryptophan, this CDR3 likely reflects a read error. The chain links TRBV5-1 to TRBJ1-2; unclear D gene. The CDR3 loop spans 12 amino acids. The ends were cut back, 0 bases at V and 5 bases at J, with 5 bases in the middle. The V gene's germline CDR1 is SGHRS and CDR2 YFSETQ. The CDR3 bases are TGCGCCAGCAGCTTGGACCGTTATGGCTACACCCTC. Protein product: CASSLDRYGYTL.

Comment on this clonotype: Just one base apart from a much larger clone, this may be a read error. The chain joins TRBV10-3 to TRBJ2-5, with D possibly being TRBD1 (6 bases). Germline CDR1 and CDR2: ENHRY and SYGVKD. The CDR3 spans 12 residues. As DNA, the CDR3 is TGTGCCATCGCGACAGGTCGAGAGACCCAGTGCTTC. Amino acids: CAIATGRETQCF.

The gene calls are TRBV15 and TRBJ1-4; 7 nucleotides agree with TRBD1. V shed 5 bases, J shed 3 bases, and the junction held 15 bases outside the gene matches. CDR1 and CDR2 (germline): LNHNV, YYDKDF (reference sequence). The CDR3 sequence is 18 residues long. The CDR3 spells CATSLTGTAIGANEKLFF. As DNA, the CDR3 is TGTGCCACCAGCCTCACCGGGACAGCGATAGGGGCTAATGAAAAACTGTTTTTT.